A single sample gave rise to the 18 T cell receptor beta chains below, sequenced in a study of blood T cell repertoires in COVID-19. Sequencing used immunoSEQ multiplex PCR; TCRdb keeps in-frame clones, though not all of them. The data contain about 27,000 clones, roughly 82% of them singletons. The sequenced sample was peripheral blood. The receptors were gathered from a man older than 75 with active or convalescent COVID-19.

This sequence joins TRBV2 and TRBJ2-5; D uncertain. V was cut by 1 base and J by 3 bases, with 6 bases left in between. This CDR3 is built from 13 residues. Germline V gives CDR1 SNHLY, CDR2 FYNNEI. The DNA of the CDR3 is TGTGCCAGCAGTGAAGGACTCGAAGAGACCCAGTACTTC. Protein product: CASSEGLEETQYF.

This CDR3 is CASSQGLRYGYTF. The CDR3 region has the DNA TGCGCCAGCAGCCAGGGCCTTCGATATGGCTACACCTTC. The chain recombines TRBV4-1 with TRBJ1-2, with D hard to call. This CDR3 has 13 amino acids. The germline gives CDR1 MGHRA, CDR2 YSYEKL. V lost 3 bases and J lost 5, with 10 bases in between.

V gene TRBV7-2 combines with J gene TRBJ2-7; 10 nucleotides agree with TRBD2. The germline V gene has CDR1 SGHTA and CDR2 FQGNSA. Trimming at V came to 5 bases and at J to 3 bases, leaving 16 bases not matched to a gene. This CDR3 has 18 amino acids. For the CDR3, the DNA is TGTGCCAGCAGCCGCCGTTGGCTAGCGGGAGCATTAGTCTACGAGCAGTACTTC. Protein: CASSRRWLAGALVYEQYF.

The chain employs TRBV11-2 and TRBJ2-1; TRBD2 agrees at 13 bases. Per the germline V gene, CDR1 is SGHAT and CDR2 is FQNNGV. J was trimmed by 5 bases and V by 1 base; bases with no gene match: 11. CDR3 length: 19 amino acids. The CDR3 spells CASSLVNRPGLAGDNEQFF. The DNA of the CDR3 is TGTGCCAGCAGCTTAGTAAATCGACCTGGACTAGCGGGAGACAATGAGCAGTTCTTC. The complete variable domain, with remaining parts taken from reference TRBV11-2 and TRBJ2-1, reads EAGVAQSPRYKIIEKRQSVAFWCNPISGHATLYWYQQILGQGPKLLIQFQNNGVVDDSQLPKDRFSAERLKGVDSTLKIQPAKLEDSAVYLCASSLVNRPGLAGDNEQFFGPGTRLTVL.

The CDR3 reads CASSNTGTGSLYRTQYF. The CDR3 bases are TGTGCCAGCAGCAACACTGGAACAGGGTCTTTATATCGGACCCAGTACTTC. The chain recombines TRBV7-6 with TRBJ2-5; a possible D gene is TRBD1 (6 bases). V was cut by 5 bases and J by 7 bases, with 26 bases left in between. The CDR3 is 17 residues long. The germline V gene has CDR1 SGHVS and CDR2 FNYEAQ.

The V and J genes are TRBV27 and TRBJ2-7; 7 nucleotides agree with TRBD1. This CDR3 contains 14 residues. The J segment lost 2 bases and the V segment lost 4 bases, leaving 5 bases of the junction unmatched. In germline, CDR1 is MNHEY, CDR2 SMNVEV (reference sequence). The CDR3 DNA reads as TGTGCCAGCAGTTCCCTGGGACAGACCTACGAGCAGTACTTC. It codes for CASSSLGQTYEQYF.

V is TRBV11-2 and J is TRBJ2-1, with 11 bases fitting TRBD2. Losses at the gene ends were 3 bases for V and 9 bases for J; bases not matched to a gene: 13. Germline V CDR1 and CDR2: SGHAT, FQNNGV. The CDR3 consists of 17 residues. CDR3 in amino acids: CASSFVAGGQVRSEQFF. The CDR3 nucleotides read TGTGCCAGCAGCTTCGTAGCGGGGGGGCAGGTACGAAGTGAGCAGTTCTTC.

The chain carries TRBV21-1 and TRBJ2-1; the table assigns TRBD2, which was not confirmed against the DNA. TRBV21-1 is a recognized pseudogene. This CDR3 is 17 amino acids long. Written as DNA, the CDR3 is TGTGCCAGCAGCAAAGGGAGGGGGACTAATCTCGTCAATGAGCAGTTCTTC. Residues: CASSKGRGTNLVNEQFF.

This chain uses TRBV7-8 with TRBJ2-2; 9 nucleotides align to TRBD2. Germline V CDR1 and CDR2: SGHVS, FQNEAQ. J lost 8 bases, V lost 0 bases, and 7 bases had no gene match. This CDR3 comprises 16 residues. CDR3 in amino acids: CASSLARGLAGGELFF. The CDR3 nucleotides read TGTGCCAGCAGCTTAGCTCGAGGGCTAGCGGGAGGGGAGCTGTTTTTT.

This chain's CDR3 is CASSLEQPNEQFF. The CDR3 DNA reads as TGCGCCAGCAGCTTGGAACAACCCAATGAGCAGTTCTTC. The J gene is TRBJ2-1, the V gene TRBV5-1; D not resolved. The ends were cut back, 0 bases at V and 6 bases at J, with 7 bases in the middle. Looked up from germline, CDR1 is SGHRS and CDR2 is YFSETQ. The CDR3 is 13 amino acids.

The rearrangement links TRBV3-1 (or the pseudogene TRBV3-2) to TRBJ2-1; TRBD2 might be the D (5 bases). This CDR3 has 14 amino acids. The V gene's germline CDR1 is LGHDT and CDR2 YNNKEL (reference sequence). The V and J ends lost 4 bases and 16 bases respectively, with 23 bases between them. The CDR3 spells CASSLLGGPSGKFF. For the CDR3, the DNA is TGTGCCAGCAGCCTCTTAGGAGGACCGTCGGGTAAATTCTTC.

This chain connects TRBV3-1 (or the pseudogene TRBV3-2) to TRBJ2-6; TRBD1 agrees at 7 bases. The CDR3 is 18 residues long. V gave up 3 bases and J gave up 0 bases; unmatched junction bases: 8. Germline CDR1 is LGHDT and CDR2 is YNNKEL (reference sequence). CDR3: CASSHFGTVASGANVLTF. CDR3 nucleotide sequence: TGTGCCAGCAGCCATTTCGGGACAGTCGCCTCTGGGGCCAACGTCCTGACTTTC.

The chain recombines TRBV6-5 with TRBJ2-1; TRBD2 matches at 9 bases. Losses at the gene ends were 7 bases for V and 4 bases for J; bases not matched to a gene: 8. CDR3 size: 15 residues. Germline assignment: CDR1 MNHEY and CDR2 SVGAGI. The CDR3: CASNRAGLAYNEQFF. The CDR3 DNA follows: TGTGCCAGCAATCGAGCGGGACTAGCATACAATGAGCAGTTCTTC.

The chain employs TRBV7-9 and TRBJ1-1; no clear D gene. This CDR3 is built from 14 residues. V was cut by 5 bases and J by 7 bases, with 17 bases left in between. CDR1 is SEHNR and CDR2 is FQNEAQ in the germline V gene (reference sequence). Here the CDR3 reads CASSAGGLVGEAFF. The CDR3 DNA follows: TGTGCCAGCAGCGCCGGCGGGTTGGTGGGTGAAGCTTTCTTT. Based on the CDR3 plus reference TRBV7-9 and TRBJ1-1, the full variable domain is DTGVSQNPRHKITKRGQNVTFRCDPISEHNRLYWYRQTLGQGPEFLTYFQNEAQLEKSRLLSDRFSAERPKGSFSTLEIQRTEQGDSAMYLCASSAGGLVGEAFFGQGTRLTVV.

The rearrangement uses TRBV19 and TRBJ2-1, with 7 bases that match TRBD2. The germline V gene has CDR1 LNHDA and CDR2 SQIVND (reference sequence). Trimming at V came to 6 bases and at J to 9 bases, leaving 17 bases not matched to a gene. CDR3 length: 16 amino acids. The CDR3: CASSPAGGGLTGEQFF. The CDR3 DNA reads as TGTGCCAGTAGCCCGGCGGGCGGGGGATTAACCGGTGAGCAGTTCTTC.

This clone was found a few times. J is TRBJ2-5 and V is TRBV4-2; 10 bases agree with TRBD2. CDR1 is LGHNA and CDR2 is YNFKEQ in the germline V gene. The CDR3 contains 19 residues. Trimming cost V 0 bases and J 5 bases; bases outside gene matches: 15. In nucleotides, the CDR3 is TGTGCCAGCAGCCAAGACGGGTTGAGCGGGAGGGCCGTAGTGGAGACCCAGTACTTC. Translating it yields CASSQDGLSGRAVVETQYF.

The chain couples TRBV5-6 to TRBJ2-5; tentative D call: TRBD2 (5 bases). The CDR3 is 16 amino acids. V was clipped by 4 bases and J by 3 bases, with 19 bases between them. From germline, CDR1 is SGHDT and CDR2 YYEEEE. The CDR3 sequence: CASSPTLGVDEETQYF. The CDR3 DNA reads as TGTGCCAGCAGCCCCACACTAGGTGTGGACGAAGAGACCCAGTACTTC.

The chain joins TRBV10-2 to TRBJ1-1; D is ambiguous. Germline V gene data show CDR1 as WSHSY and CDR2 as SAAADI. V was shortened by 3 bases and J by 1 base, with 12 bases between the two germline ends. The CDR3 has 15 residues. The CDR3 DNA follows: TGCGCCAGCAGTGATTTCGGGAGGAGGAACACTGAAGCTTTCTTT. This encodes CASSDFGRRNTEAFF.